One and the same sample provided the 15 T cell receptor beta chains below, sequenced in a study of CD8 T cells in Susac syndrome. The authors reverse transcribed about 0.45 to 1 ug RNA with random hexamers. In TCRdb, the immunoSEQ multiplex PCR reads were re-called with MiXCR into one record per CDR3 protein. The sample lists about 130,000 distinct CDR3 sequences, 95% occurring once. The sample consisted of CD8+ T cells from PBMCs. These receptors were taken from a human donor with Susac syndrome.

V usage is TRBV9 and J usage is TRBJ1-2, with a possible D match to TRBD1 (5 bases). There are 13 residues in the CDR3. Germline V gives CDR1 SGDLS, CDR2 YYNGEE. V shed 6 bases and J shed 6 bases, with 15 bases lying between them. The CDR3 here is CASTDWGNDGYTF. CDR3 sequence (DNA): TGTGCCAGCACCGATTGGGGGAACGATGGCTACACCTTC. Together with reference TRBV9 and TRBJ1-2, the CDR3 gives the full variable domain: DSGVTQTPKHLITATGQRVTLRCSPRSGDLSVYWYQQSLDQGLQFLIQYYNGEERAKGNILERFSAQQFPDLHSELNLSSLELGDSALYFCASTDWGNDGYTFGSGTRLTVV.

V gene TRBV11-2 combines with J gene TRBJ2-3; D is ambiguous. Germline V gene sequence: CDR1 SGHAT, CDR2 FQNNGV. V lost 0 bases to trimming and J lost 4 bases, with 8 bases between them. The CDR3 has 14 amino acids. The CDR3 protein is CASSLDFSADTQYF. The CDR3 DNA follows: TGTGCCAGCAGCTTAGACTTTTCTGCAGATACGCAGTATTTT.

DNA of the CDR3: TGCAGTGCTAGACCCCGGGGCCGCCCCAAGTTGCAGTATTTT. Its protein product is CSARPRGRPKLQYF. This sequence joins TRBV20-1 and TRBJ2-3; D might be TRBD1 or TRBD2, each matching 5 bases. Germline V gene data show CDR1 as DFQATT and CDR2 as SNEGSKA (reference sequence). This CDR3 is 14 amino acids long. V lost 2 bases and J lost 11, with 20 bases in between.

The CDR3 sequence: CASSGDRAQEKLFF. The CDR3 nucleotides are TGTGCCAGCAGCGGGGACAGGGCGCAGGAAAAACTGTTTTTT. The rearrangement uses TRBV9 and TRBJ1-4; 9 nucleotides align to TRBD1. V was clipped by 3 bases and J by 8 bases; unmatched bases: 5. Germline V CDR1 and CDR2: SGDLS, YYNGEE. The CDR3 is 14 residues long.

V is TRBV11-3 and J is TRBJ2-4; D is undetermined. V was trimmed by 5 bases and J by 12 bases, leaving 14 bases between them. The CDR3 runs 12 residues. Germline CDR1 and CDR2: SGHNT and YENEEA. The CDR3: CASSPREVHQYF. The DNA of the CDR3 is TGTGCCAGCAGCCCCCGCGAGGTCCATCAGTACTTC.

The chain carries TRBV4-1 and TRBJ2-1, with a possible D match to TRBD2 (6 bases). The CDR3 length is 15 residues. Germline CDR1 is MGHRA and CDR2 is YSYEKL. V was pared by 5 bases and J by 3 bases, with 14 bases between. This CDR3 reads CASSSPLAIYNEQFF. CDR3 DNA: TGCGCCAGCAGCAGCCCGCTAGCGATCTACAATGAGCAGTTCTTC.

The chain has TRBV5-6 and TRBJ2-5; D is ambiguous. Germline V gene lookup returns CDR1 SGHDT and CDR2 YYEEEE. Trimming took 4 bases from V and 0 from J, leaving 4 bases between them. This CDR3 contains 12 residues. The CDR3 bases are TGTGCCAGCAGCGGAGACCAAGAGACCCAGTACTTC. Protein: CASSGDQETQYF.

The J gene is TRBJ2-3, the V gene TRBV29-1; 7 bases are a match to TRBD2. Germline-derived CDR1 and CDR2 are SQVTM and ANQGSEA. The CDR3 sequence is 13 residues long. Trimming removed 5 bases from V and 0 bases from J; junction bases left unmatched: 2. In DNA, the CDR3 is TGCAGCGTTCTCGGGGGGAGCACAGATACGCAGTATTTT. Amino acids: CSVLGGSTDTQYF.

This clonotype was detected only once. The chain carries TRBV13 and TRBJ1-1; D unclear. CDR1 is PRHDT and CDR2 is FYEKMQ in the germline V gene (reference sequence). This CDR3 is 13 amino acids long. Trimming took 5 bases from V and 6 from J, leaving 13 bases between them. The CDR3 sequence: CASSKDPLSEAFF. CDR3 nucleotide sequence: TGTGCCAGCAGCAAAGATCCCTTATCTGAAGCTTTCTTT.

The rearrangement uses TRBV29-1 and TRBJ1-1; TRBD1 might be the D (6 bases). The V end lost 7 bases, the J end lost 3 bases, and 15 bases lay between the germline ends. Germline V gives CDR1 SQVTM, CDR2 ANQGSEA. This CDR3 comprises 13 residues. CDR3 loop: CSAEGGRDTEAFF. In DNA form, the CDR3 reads TGCAGCGCAGAAGGGGGGAGGGACACTGAAGCTTTCTTT.

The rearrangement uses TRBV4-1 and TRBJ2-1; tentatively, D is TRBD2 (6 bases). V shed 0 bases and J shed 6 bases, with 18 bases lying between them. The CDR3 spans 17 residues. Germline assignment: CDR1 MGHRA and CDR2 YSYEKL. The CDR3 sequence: CASSQDSGTGAGNEQFF. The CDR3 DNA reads TGCGCCAGCAGCCAAGATAGTGGAACGGGAGCCGGCAATGAGCAGTTCTTC.

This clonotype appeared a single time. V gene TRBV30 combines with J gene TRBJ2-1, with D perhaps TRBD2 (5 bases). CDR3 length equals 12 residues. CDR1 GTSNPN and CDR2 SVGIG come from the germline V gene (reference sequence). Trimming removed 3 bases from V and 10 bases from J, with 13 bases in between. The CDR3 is CAWSWARREQFF. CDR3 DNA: TGTGCCTGGAGCTGGGCCCGGAGGGAGCAGTTCTTC.

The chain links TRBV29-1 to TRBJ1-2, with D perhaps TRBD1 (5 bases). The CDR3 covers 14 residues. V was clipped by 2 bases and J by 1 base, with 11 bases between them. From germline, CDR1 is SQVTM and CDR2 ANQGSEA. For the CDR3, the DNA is TGCAGCGTTGAACTCAGGGAGGATAACTATGGCTACACCTTC. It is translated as CSVELREDNYGYTF. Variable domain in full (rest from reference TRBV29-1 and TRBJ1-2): SAVISQKPSRDICQRGTSLTIQCQVDSQVTMMFWYRQQPGQSLTLIATANQGSEATYESGFVIDKFPISRPNLTFSTLTVSNMSPEDSSIYLCSVELREDNYGYTFGSGTRLTVV.

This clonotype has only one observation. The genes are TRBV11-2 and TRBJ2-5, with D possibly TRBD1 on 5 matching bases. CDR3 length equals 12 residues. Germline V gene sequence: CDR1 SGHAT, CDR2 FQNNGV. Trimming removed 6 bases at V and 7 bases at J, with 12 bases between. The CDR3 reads CASRDNDGTQYF. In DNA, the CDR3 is TGTGCCAGCAGGGACAACGATGGGACCCAGTACTTC.

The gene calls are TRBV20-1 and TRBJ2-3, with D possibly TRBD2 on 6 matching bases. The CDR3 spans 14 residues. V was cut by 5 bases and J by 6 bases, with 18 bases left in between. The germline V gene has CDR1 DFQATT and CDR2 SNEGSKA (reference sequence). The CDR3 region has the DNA TGCAGTGCTCCATATTCGGATGGAGGGGATACGCAGTATTTT. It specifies CSAPYSDGGDTQYF.